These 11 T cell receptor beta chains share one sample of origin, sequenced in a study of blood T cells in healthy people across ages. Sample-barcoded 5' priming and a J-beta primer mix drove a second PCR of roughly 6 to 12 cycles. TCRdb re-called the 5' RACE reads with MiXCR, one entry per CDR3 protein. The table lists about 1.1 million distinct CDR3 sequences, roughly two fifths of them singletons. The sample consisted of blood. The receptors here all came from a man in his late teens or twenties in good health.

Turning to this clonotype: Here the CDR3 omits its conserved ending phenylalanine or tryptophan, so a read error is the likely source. CDR3 DNA: TGTGCCAGCAGCTTAGAATCCATAGATAATTCACCCCTCCACCTT. Amino acid sequence: CASSLESIDNSPLHL. The chain has TRBV7-9 and TRBJ1-6, with unresolved D. Per the germline V gene, CDR1 is SEHNR and CDR2 is FQNEAQ (reference sequence). V was shortened by 1 base and J by 5 bases, with 9 bases between the two germline ends. This CDR3 is 15 amino acids long.

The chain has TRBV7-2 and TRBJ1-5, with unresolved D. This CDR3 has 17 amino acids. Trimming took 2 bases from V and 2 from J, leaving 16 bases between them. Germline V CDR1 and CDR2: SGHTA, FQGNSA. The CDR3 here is CASSLFPGPDGNQPQHF. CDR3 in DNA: TGTGCCAGCAGCTTATTCCCAGGACCTGATGGCAATCAGCCCCAGCATTTT.

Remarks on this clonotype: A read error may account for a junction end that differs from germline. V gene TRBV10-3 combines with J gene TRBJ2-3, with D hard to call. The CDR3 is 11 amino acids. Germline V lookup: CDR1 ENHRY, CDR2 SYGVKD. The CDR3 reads CAGASSETQYF. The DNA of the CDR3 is TGTGCCGGAGCCTCTTCAGAAACGCAGTATTTT.

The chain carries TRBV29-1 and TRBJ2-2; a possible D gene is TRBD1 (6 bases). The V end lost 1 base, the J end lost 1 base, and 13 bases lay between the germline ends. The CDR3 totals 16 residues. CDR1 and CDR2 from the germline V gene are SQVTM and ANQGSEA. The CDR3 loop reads CSVEVRARGNTGELFF. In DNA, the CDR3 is TGCAGCGTTGAAGTTCGAGCCAGGGGGAACACCGGGGAGCTGTTTTTT.

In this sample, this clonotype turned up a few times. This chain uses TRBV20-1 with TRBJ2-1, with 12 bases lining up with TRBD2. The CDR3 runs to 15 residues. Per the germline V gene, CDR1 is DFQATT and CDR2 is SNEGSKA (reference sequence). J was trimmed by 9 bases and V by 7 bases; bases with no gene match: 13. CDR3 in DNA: TGCAGTGTTCTCCTGACTAGCGGGGGCCGGGGTGAGCAGTTCTTC. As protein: CSVLLTSGGRGEQFF.

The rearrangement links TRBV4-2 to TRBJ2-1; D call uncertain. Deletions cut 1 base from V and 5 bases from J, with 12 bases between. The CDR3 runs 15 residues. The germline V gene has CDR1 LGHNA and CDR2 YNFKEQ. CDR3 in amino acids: CASSQGSYTHNEQFF. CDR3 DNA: TGTGCCAGCAGCCAAGGGAGTTACACCCACAATGAGCAGTTCTTC.

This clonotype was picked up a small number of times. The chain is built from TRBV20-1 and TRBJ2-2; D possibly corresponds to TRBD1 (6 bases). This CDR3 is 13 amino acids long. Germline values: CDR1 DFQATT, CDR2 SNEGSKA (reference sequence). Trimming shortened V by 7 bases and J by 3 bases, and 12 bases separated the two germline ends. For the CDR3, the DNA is TGCAGTGTTGGGCAGGGGCACACCGGGGAGCTGTTTTTT. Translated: CSVGQGHTGELFF.

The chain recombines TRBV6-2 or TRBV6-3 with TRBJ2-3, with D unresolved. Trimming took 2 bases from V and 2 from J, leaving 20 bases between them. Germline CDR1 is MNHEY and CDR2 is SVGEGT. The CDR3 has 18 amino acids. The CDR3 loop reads CASSYPPFEGGPTDTQYF. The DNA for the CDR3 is TGTGCCAGCAGTTACCCCCCTTTCGAAGGCGGCCCCACAGATACGCAGTATTTT.

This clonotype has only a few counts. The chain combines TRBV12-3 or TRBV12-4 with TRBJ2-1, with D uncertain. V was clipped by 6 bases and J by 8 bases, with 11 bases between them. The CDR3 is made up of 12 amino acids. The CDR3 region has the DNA TGTGCCAGCAGCGCGACCTTAGATGAGCAGTTCTTC. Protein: CASSATLDEQFF.

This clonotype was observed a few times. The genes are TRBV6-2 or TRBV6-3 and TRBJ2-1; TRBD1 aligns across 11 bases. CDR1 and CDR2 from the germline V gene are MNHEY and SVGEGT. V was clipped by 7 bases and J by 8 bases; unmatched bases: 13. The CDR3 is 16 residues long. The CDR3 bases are TGTGCCAGCACCATACAACGGGACAGGGGGAAGGATGAGCAGTTCTTC. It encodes CASTIQRDRGKDEQFF.

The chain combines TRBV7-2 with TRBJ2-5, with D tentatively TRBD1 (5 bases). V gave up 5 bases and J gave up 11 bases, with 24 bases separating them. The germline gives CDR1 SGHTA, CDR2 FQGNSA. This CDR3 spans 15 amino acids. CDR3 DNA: TGTGCCAGCAGCCCTCAGGGAAGTATGGCCAATGAGCAGTACTTC. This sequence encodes CASSPQGSMANEQYF. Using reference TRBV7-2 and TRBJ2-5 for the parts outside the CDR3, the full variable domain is GAGVSQSPSNKVTEKGKDVELRCDPISGHTALYWYRQSLGQGLEFLIYFQGNSAPDKSGLPSDRFSAERTGGSVSTLTIQRTQQEDSAVYLCASSPQGSMANEQYFGPGTRLLVL.